This T cell receptor (beta chain) emerged from a study of T cells in Graves' hyperthyroidism and ophthalmopathy. The CDR3 is made up of 13 amino acids. The germline CDR1 and CDR2 sequences are SGHAT and FQNNGV. The V end lost 5 bases, the J end lost 7 bases, and 12 bases lay between the germline ends. Regarding this clonotype: What it binds is not known.

Researchers took RNA transcripts and amplified the TCR beta CDR3 regions from them. The primer set for the first-round RT-PCR of the TCR CDR3 was HTBI. MiXCR was run by TCRdb on the multiplex PCR reads, yielding one entry per CDR3 protein. The sample records 550,000 to 700,000 distinct CDR3 sequences, roughly 14% being singletons. Study findings and constraints: Ophthalmopathy, which appeared later, was predicted by the model a median 6.5 months before onset. Most expanded thyroid clonotypes above 0.001 also appeared in blood. The authors' 13 V-J model separated ophthalmopathy from stable hyperthyroidism.

Used for diagnoses were clinical symptoms, serum thyroxine and TRAb, thyroid ultrasound and orbital computed tomography. This TCR derives from a woman in her thirties or forties with Graves' ophthalmopathy. Specimen: blood. This chain connects TRBV11-2 to TRBJ1-5, with no clear D. The CDR3 DNA follows: TGTGCCAGCAGCGCCGGCCCCGAGCAGCCCCAGCATTTT. Translation: CASSAGPEQPQHF.